The 20 T cell receptor beta chains in this list originate from one sample, sequenced in a study of beta chain features in type 1 diabetes. Notes on the study in general: Moderately but significantly shorter TCRB CDR3s were found in Type 1 diabetes patients in all four CD4+ subsets.

Sequenced material consisted of expressed TCRB transcripts (all of the isolated RNA was reverse transcribed). TCRdb's table, derived via immunoSEQ multiplex PCR, lists solely in-frame clones and lacks some. This repertoire shows hundreds of thousands of clones, over 12% found once; its top ten account for just under 0.04%. These receptors are not linked to any known antigen. The material sequenced was naive CD4+ T cells from blood. Receptors originate from a man younger than 30 with type 1 diabetes.

This clone has just a few counts. This chain uses TRBV6-5 with TRBJ1-3, with 7 bases aligning to TRBD1. The junction had 11 bases not matched to a gene; V was cut back by 9 bases and J by 6 bases. CDR3 size: 14 residues. Germline CDR1 and CDR2: MNHEY and SVGAGI. The CDR3 nucleotides read TGTGCCAGTTCCCGACAGGGAAGAGAAAACACCATATATTTT. Translation gives CASSRQGRENTIYF.

The table lists this clone with a few counts. The gene calls are TRBV2 and TRBJ1-1; D perhaps matches TRBD1 (5 bases). This CDR3 has 14 residues. V lost 3 bases, J lost 5 bases, and 13 bases lay in between. Germline CDR1 and CDR2: SNHLY and FYNNEI. The CDR3 bases are TGTGCCAGCAGTGACGACCTAAGGGGTACTGAAGCTTTCTTT. Protein: CASSDDLRGTEAFF.

This clone was recorded a few times. V gene TRBV18 combines with J gene TRBJ2-1, with 11 positions matching TRBD1. The CDR3 is 17 amino acids. The ends lost 0 bases at V and 9 bases at J; junction bases unmatched: 10. In germline, CDR1 is KGHSH, CDR2 LQKENI. The CDR3 DNA reads TGTGCCAGCTCACCACCCGGGACAGGGGGGATCAGGAGTGAGCAGTTCTTC. Translation gives CASSPPGTGGIRSEQFF.

J is TRBJ1-1 and V is TRBV6-1; perhaps TRBD1 as D (5 bases). Deletions cut 4 bases from V and 10 bases from J, with 19 bases between. CDR3 length: 14 amino acids. The germline CDR1 and CDR2 sequences are MNHNS and SASEGT. The CDR3 is CASSARGGGIGAFF. The CDR3 DNA reads as TGTGCCAGCAGTGCGAGGGGCGGCGGAATCGGAGCTTTCTTT.

In its sample, this clone was seen a few times. The V and J genes are TRBV28 and TRBJ2-5; 9 bases align to TRBD1. The germline V gene encodes CDR1 MDHEN and CDR2 SYDVKM. There are 15 residues in the CDR3. V lost 2 bases, J lost 2 bases, and 3 bases stayed unmatched. The CDR3 loop reads CASSLDGQGQETQYF. In DNA form, the CDR3 reads TGTGCCAGCAGTTTAGACGGACAGGGGCAAGAGACCCAGTACTTC.

V is TRBV7-8 and J is TRBJ1-2; TRBD1 might be the D (5 bases). V was clipped by 7 bases and J by 7 bases, with 16 bases between them. This CDR3 comprises 13 residues. In germline, CDR1 is SGHVS, CDR2 FQNEAQ. The CDR3 bases are TGTGCCAGCACCCAGGGCTGGGGCCTTGGCTACACCTTC. Translation gives CASTQGWGLGYTF.

The chain couples TRBV5-1 to TRBJ2-1, with 13 bases fitting TRBD2. CDR1 is SGHRS, CDR2 YFSETQ, per germline. This CDR3 region has 16 residues. With V trimmed by 0 bases and J by 9 bases, 6 bases remained unmatched. As DNA, the CDR3 is TGCGCCAGCAGCTTGGAACTAGCGGGGGGGCCCGTTGAGCAGTTCTTC. Its protein product is CASSLELAGGPVEQFF.

CDR3 sequence reads: CASSPSRSSYEQYF. The DNA of the CDR3 is TGTGCCAGCTCACCCTCTAGGAGTTCCTACGAGCAGTACTTC. The chain links TRBV18 to TRBJ2-7; D uncertain. Germline CDR1 and CDR2: KGHSH and LQKENI. The CDR3 totals 14 residues. The ends were cut back, 3 bases at V and 1 base at J, with 10 bases in the middle.

This clone was seen more than once but under ten times. V is TRBV6-5 and J is TRBJ1-2; tentatively, D is TRBD1 (5 bases). Germline V gene lookup returns CDR1 MNHEY and CDR2 SVGAGI. V gave up 0 bases and J gave up 6 bases, with 14 bases separating them. This CDR3 region has 15 residues. The CDR3 DNA reads as TGTGCCAGCAGTTACTCGGCAGGGAGAATCCATGGCTACACCTTC. Translation: CASSYSAGRIHGYTF.

This clone was seen a few times. For the CDR3, the DNA is TGTGCCAGTAATAACCGGGACAGGGATAATCAGCCCCAGCATTTT. Protein: CASNNRDRDNQPQHF. This chain links TRBV19 with TRBJ1-5; TRBD1 matches at 9 bases. CDR3 length: 15 amino acids. Per the germline V gene, CDR1 is LNHDA and CDR2 is SQIVND (reference sequence). The J segment lost 4 bases and the V segment lost 7 bases, leaving 8 bases of the junction unmatched.

With respect to this clone: The same CDR3 also results from other DNA sequences found in this sample. The V and J genes are TRBV29-1 and TRBJ1-1; D is possibly TRBD1 (6 bases). Germline CDR1 is SQVTM and CDR2 is ANQGSEA. This CDR3 region has 14 residues. V lost 4 bases and J 0 bases, leaving 12 bases between the germline ends. The CDR3 DNA reads as TGCAGCGTTGCAGGACAGTACATGAACACTGAAGCTTTCTTT. Protein sequence: CSVAGQYMNTEAFF.

This chain joins TRBV28 and TRBJ1-2; D unclear. The CDR3 runs 14 residues. Trimming removed 2 bases from V and 8 bases from J, with 15 bases in between. The V gene's germline CDR1 is MDHEN and CDR2 SYDVKM. CDR3 nucleotide sequence: TGTGCCAGCAGTTTAGGAGGGAAGAGTGGAGGCTACACCTTC. Its translation: CASSLGGKSGGYTF.

The chain recombines TRBV6-1 with TRBJ1-1; a possible D gene is TRBD1 (5 bases). The V gene lost 2 bases and the J gene lost 4 bases, with 14 bases spanning the gap. The CDR3 length is 15 residues. From germline, CDR1 is MNHNS and CDR2 SASEGT. The CDR3 loop reads CASSEPGGPSTEAFF. DNA for the CDR3: TGTGCCAGCAGTGAACCTGGGGGTCCGAGCACTGAAGCTTTCTTT.

This clone was counted only a few times. This chain uses TRBV6-5 with TRBJ1-3; D unclear. Germline V gene data show CDR1 as MNHEY and CDR2 as SVGAGI. The ends were cut back, 6 bases at V and 0 bases at J, with 12 bases in the middle. This CDR3 comprises 15 residues. CDR3 protein: CASRTDTNSGNTIYF. CDR3 bases: TGTGCCAGCAGAACAGATACTAACTCTGGAAACACCATATATTTT.

V is TRBV29-1 and J is TRBJ1-1; possibly TRBD1 for D (6 bases). The CDR3 covers 13 residues. Between the trimmed V and J ends, which lost 6 bases and 4 bases, there was a span of 15 bases. Germline CDR1 SQVTM, CDR2 ANQGSEA. CDR3 sequence (DNA): TGCAGCGTGACCAGGGGATCCGGCACTGAAGCTTTCTTT. Its translation: CSVTRGSGTEAFF.

V is TRBV5-1 and J is TRBJ2-1, with 7 positions matching TRBD1. Germline CDR1 is SGHRS and CDR2 is YFSETQ. V was clipped by 5 bases and J by 8 bases; unmatched bases: 13. CDR3 size: 15 residues. CDR3 region: CASRWTGTAPDEQFF. CDR3 nucleotides: TGCGCCAGCAGGTGGACCGGGACAGCCCCCGATGAGCAGTTCTTC.

This clone was counted between two and nine times. CDR3 protein: CASSVGPRDEQFF. The CDR3 coding sequence is TGTGCCAGCAGCGTAGGTCCCCGCGATGAGCAGTTCTTC. This sequence joins TRBV9 and TRBJ2-1; unclear D gene. There are 13 residues in the CDR3. V was trimmed by 0 bases and J by 8 bases, leaving 9 bases between them. In germline, CDR1 is SGDLS, CDR2 YYNGEE.

The V call is TRBV25-1, the J call TRBJ1-2, with D unresolved. This CDR3 has 14 residues. Trimming cost V 4 bases and J 4 bases, with 13 bases left between them. Per the germline V gene, CDR1 is MGHDK and CDR2 is SYGVNS. The CDR3 reads CASSARTMVYGYTF. For the CDR3, the DNA is TGTGCCAGCAGTGCGAGAACCATGGTCTATGGCTACACCTTC.

This chain uses TRBV5-6 with TRBJ2-5; TRBD2 matches at 7 bases. Germline loops: CDR1 SGHDT, CDR2 YYEEEE. After removal of 4 bases from V and 2 bases from J, the junction contained 5 bases not matched to a gene. The CDR3 extends over 14 amino acids. CDR3 sequence: CASSRGLGQETQYF. The CDR3 DNA follows: TGTGCCAGCAGCAGAGGACTAGGGCAAGAGACCCAGTACTTC.

This clone was counted a single time. The chain has TRBV30 and TRBJ1-1, with 7 bases fitting TRBD1. There are 13 residues in the CDR3. Unmatched junction bases numbered 2, after V lost 3 bases and J lost 1 base. Germline CDR1 reads GTSNPN; CDR2 reads SVGIG (reference sequence). CDR3 DNA sequence: TGTGCCTGGAGCGGGACAGCGAACACTGAAGCTTTCTTT. Translated, it gives CAWSGTANTEAFF.